This entry is about one TCR beta chain. Deletions cut 3 bases from V and 0 bases from J, with 8 bases between. Germline CDR1 is SGHVS and CDR2 is FQNEAQ. This CDR3 has 15 amino acids. The data stem from a study of blood T cell repertoires in COVID-19. Assay: immunoSEQ multiplex PCR; the TCRdb copy retains only in-frame clones and omits some. The top ten clones hold roughly a tenth of a sample with approximately 210,000 clones, 84% of them seen once. The material sequenced was peripheral blood. The sequence came from an elderly woman with COVID-19, enrolled during active disease. The V gene is TRBV7-8, the J gene TRBJ1-4; tentatively, D is TRBD1 (5 bases). CDR3 sequence: CASSFGGSTNEKLFF. CDR3 sequence (DNA): TGTGCCAGCAGCTTCGGGGGATCAACTAATGAAAAACTGTTTTTT.